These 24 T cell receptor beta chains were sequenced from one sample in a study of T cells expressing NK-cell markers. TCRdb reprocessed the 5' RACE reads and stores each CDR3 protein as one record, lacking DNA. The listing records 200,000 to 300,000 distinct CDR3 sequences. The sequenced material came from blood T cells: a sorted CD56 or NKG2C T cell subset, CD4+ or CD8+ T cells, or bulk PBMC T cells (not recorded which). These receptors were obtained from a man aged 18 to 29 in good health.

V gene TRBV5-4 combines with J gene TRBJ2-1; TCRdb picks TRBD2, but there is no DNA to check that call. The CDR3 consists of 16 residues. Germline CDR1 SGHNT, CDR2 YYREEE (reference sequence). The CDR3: CASSAAVTSGSNEQFF.

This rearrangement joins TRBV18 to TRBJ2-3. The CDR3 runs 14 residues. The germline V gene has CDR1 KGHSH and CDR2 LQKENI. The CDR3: CASSPKLVTDTQYF.

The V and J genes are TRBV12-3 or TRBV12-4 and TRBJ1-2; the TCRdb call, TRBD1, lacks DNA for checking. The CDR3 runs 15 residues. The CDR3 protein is CASSQAGQGPYGYTF.

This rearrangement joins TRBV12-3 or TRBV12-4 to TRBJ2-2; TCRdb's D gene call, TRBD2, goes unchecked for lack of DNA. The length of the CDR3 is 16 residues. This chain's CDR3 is CASSLGTSSNTGELFF.

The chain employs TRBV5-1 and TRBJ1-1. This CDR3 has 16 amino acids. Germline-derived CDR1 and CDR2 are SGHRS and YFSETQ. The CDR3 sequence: CASSLASSRGDTEAFF.

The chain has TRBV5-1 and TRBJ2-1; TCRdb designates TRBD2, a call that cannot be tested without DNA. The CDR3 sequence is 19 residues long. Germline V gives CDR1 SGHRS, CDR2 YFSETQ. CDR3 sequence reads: CASSFTGTSGRPSYNEQFF. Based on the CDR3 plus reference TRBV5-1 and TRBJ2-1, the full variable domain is KAGVTQTPRYLIKTRGQQVTLSCSPISGHRSVSWYQQTPGQGLQFLFEYFSETQRNKGNFPGRFSGRQFSNSRSEMNVSTLELGDSALYLCASSFTGTSGRPSYNEQFFGPGTRLTVL.

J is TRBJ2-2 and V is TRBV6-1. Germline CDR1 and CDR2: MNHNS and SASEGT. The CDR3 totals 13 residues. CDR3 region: CASILGMTGELFF.

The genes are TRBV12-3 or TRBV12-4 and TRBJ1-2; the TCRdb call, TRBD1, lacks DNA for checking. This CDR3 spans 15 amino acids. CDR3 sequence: CASSSSWTGNYGYTF.

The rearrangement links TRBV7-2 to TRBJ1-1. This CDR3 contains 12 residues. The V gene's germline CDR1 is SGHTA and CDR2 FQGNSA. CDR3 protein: CASSLPWGEAFF.

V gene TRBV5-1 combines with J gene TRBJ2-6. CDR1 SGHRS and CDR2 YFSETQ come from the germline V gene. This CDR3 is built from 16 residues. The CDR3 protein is CASSRTSPAGANVLTF.

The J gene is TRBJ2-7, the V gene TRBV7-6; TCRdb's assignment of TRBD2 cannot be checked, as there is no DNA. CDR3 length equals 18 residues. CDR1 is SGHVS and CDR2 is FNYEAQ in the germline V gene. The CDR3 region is CARIEAGLAGVGSYEQYF.

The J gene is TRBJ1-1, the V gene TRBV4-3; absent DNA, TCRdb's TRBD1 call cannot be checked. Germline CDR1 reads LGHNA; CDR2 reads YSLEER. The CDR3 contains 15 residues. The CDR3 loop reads CASSQDRDMNTEAFF.

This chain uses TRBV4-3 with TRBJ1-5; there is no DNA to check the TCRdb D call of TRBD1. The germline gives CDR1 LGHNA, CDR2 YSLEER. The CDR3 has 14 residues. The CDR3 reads CASSQDTGLRPQHF.

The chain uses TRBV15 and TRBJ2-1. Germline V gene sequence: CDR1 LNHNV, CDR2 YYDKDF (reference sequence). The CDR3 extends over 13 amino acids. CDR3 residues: CATSRSEQRKQFF.

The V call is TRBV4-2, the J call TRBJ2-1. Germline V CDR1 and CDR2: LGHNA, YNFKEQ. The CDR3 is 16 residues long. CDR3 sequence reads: CASSQDGLSSYNEQFF.

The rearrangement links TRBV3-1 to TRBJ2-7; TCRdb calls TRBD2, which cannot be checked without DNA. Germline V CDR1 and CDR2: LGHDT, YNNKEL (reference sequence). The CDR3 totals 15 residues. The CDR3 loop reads CASSQRTRIRFEQYF.

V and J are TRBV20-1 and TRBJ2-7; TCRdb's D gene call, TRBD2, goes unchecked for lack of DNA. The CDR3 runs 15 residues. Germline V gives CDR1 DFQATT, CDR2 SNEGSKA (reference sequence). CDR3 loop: CSARDQGRALYEQYF.

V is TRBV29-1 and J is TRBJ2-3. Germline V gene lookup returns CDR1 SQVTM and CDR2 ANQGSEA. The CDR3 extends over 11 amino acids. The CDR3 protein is CSVEEVDTQYF.

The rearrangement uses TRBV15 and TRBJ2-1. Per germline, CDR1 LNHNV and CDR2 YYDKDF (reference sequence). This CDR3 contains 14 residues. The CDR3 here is CATSRVQIANEQFF.

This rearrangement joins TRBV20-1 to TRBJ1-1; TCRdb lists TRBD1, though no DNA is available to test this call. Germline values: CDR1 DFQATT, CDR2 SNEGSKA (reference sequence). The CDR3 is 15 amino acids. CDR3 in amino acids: CSARVDRGLNTEAFF.

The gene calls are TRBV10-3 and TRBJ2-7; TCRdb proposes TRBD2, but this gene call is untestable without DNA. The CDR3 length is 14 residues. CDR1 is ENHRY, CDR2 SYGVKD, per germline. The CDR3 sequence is CAIMAGTSSVEQYF.

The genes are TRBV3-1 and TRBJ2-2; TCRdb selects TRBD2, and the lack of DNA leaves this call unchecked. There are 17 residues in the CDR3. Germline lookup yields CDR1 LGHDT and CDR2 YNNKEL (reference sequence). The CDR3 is CASSQDGLAGTTGELFF.

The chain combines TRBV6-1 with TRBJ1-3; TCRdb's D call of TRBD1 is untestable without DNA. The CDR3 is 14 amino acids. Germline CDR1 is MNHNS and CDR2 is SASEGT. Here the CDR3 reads CASSDRDRGRTIYF.

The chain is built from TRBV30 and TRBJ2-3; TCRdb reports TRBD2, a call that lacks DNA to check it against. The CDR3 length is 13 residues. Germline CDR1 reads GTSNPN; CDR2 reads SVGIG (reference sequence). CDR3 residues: CACGAGGADTQYF. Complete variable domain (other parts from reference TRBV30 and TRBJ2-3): SQTIHQWPATLVQPVGSPLSLECTVEGTSNPNLYWYRQAAGRGLQLLFYSVGIGQISSEVPQNLSASRPQDRQFILSSKKLLLSDSGFYLCACGAGGADTQYFGPGTRLTVL.